The 27 T cell receptor beta chains below all came from one sample that was sequenced in a study of cytomegalovirus exposure and HLA in healthy donors. Here immunoSEQ multiplex PCR was the method, and the copy in TCRdb shows in-frame clones only, minus some. The sample has 120,000 or so clones; over 75% are singletons. The sample was PBMCs. Every receptor here comes from a woman in her twenties or thirties in good health and CMV-seropositive.

The rearrangement joins TRBV29-1 to TRBJ2-7, with no clear D. The germline V gene encodes CDR1 SQVTM and CDR2 ANQGSEA. The V end lost 6 bases, the J end lost 0 bases, and 9 bases lay between the germline ends. CDR3 length equals 12 residues. The CDR3 DNA sequence: TGCAGCGTCCAGACTGACTCCTACGAGCAGTACTTC. Amino acid sequence: CSVQTDSYEQYF.

J is TRBJ2-1 and V is TRBV4-1; 9 bases align to TRBD2. After removal of 1 base from V and 7 bases from J, the junction contained 5 bases not matched to a gene. This CDR3 region has 15 residues. The germline gives CDR1 MGHRA, CDR2 YSYEKL. The CDR3 bases are TGCGCCAGCAGCCAAGTTAGCGGGAGAGGGAATGAGCAGTTCTTC. It encodes CASSQVSGRGNEQFF.

CDR3: CASSLFGGPGDTQYF. CDR3 nucleotide sequence: TGTGCCAGCAGCTTATTCGGGGGGCCTGGTGATACGCAGTATTTT. V gene TRBV7-3 combines with J gene TRBJ2-3; tentatively, D is TRBD2 (7 bases). Deletions cut 2 bases from V and 6 bases from J, with 15 bases between. The CDR3 length is 15 residues. CDR1 is SGHTA, CDR2 FQGTGA, per germline.

This clone was seen only once. This sequence joins TRBV19 and TRBJ1-2; D remains ambiguous. Deletions cut 3 bases from V and 3 bases from J, with 14 bases between. The germline gives CDR1 LNHDA, CDR2 SQIVND (reference sequence). This CDR3 contains 15 residues. The chain's CDR3 is CASSMPRGNYYGYTF. CDR3 in DNA: TGTGCCAGTAGTATGCCGAGAGGGAACTACTATGGCTACACCTTC. Combining the CDR3 with reference TRBV19 and TRBJ1-2 gives the whole variable domain DGGITQSPKYLFRKEGQNVTLSCEQNLNHDAMYWYRQDPGQGLRLIYYSQIVNDFQKGDIAEGYSVSREKKESFPLTVTSAQKNPTAFYLCASSMPRGNYYGYTFGSGTRLTVV.

The chain is built from TRBV7-9 and TRBJ2-2, with D perhaps matching TRBD2 (5 bases). The CDR3 runs to 17 residues. V lost 3 bases and J 4 bases, leaving 18 bases between the germline ends. Germline V gives CDR1 SEHNR, CDR2 FQNEAQ (reference sequence). CDR3: CASSFPSSTLATGELFF. CDR3 DNA sequence: TGTGCCAGCAGCTTCCCCTCCTCGACTCTAGCCACCGGGGAGCTGTTTTTT.

V and J are TRBV7-9 and TRBJ2-1; the D gene is possibly TRBD2 (6 bases). Germline V gene data show CDR1 as SEHNR and CDR2 as FQNEAQ (reference sequence). The V gene lost 5 bases and the J gene lost 6 bases, with 17 bases spanning the gap. The CDR3 loop spans 15 amino acids. CDR3 nucleotide sequence: TGTGCCAGCAGCCCTAGGTTGGGACTTATCAATGAGCAGTTCTTC. It translates to CASSPRLGLINEQFF.

The V and J genes are TRBV21-1 and TRBJ1-6; the table gives TRBD1 as D, unverified against the DNA. TRBV21-1 is annotated as a pseudogene. The CDR3 has 18 amino acids. The DNA for the CDR3 is TGTGCCAGCAGCAAAATGGTGGGGGACAGCTCCTATAATTCACCCCTCCACTTT. Protein: CASSKMVGDSSYNSPLHF.

J is TRBJ2-5 and V is TRBV2; the D gene is possibly TRBD2 (7 bases). The CDR3 is made up of 15 amino acids. Germline CDR1 SNHLY, CDR2 FYNNEI. Deletions cut 2 bases from V and 1 base from J, with 11 bases between. CDR3 amino acids: CASSELGGPQETQYF. In nucleotides, the CDR3 is TGTGCCAGCAGTGAACTCGGGGGGCCCCAAGAGACCCAGTACTTC.

The chain uses TRBV29-1 and TRBJ1-2; no reliable D call. V was cut by 0 bases and J by 8 bases, with 13 bases left in between. Germline assignment: CDR1 SQVTM and CDR2 ANQGSEA. The CDR3 spans 13 residues. The CDR3 reads CSVEDGRREGYTF. The CDR3 nucleotides are TGCAGCGTTGAAGATGGGAGACGAGAGGGCTACACCTTC.

This chain connects TRBV7-9 to TRBJ2-2; weak D call: TRBD1 (6 bases). The germline gives CDR1 SEHNR, CDR2 FQNEAQ (reference sequence). This CDR3 has 13 amino acids. V lost 6 bases, J lost 6 bases, and 11 bases lay in between. This CDR3 is CASSPTGPGELFF. CDR3 DNA: TGTGCCAGCAGTCCAACAGGGCCCGGGGAGCTGTTTTTT.

This sequence joins TRBV19 and TRBJ1-5; D uncertain. CDR3 length: 13 residues. The V end lost 7 bases, the J end lost 2 bases, and 9 bases lay between the germline ends. In germline, CDR1 is LNHDA, CDR2 SQIVND (reference sequence). CDR3 nucleotide sequence: TGTGCCAGTATCCGAGGGCGCAATCAGCCCCAGCATTTT. Its protein product is CASIRGRNQPQHF.

This clone was counted a single time. The chain recombines TRBV7-9 with TRBJ1-6, with a weak D call TRBD1 (5 bases). This CDR3 has 17 residues. CDR1 and CDR2 from the germline V gene are SEHNR and FQNEAQ (reference sequence). Between the trimmed V and J ends, which lost 5 bases and 7 bases, there was a span of 21 bases. This chain's CDR3 is CASSTYTSGLRNSPLHF. For the CDR3, the DNA is TGTGCCAGCAGCACCTATACGTCGGGACTGAGAAATTCACCCCTCCACTTT. Full variable domain (outside the CDR3, taken from reference TRBV7-9 and TRBJ1-6): DTGVSQNPRHKITKRGQNVTFRCDPISEHNRLYWYRQTLGQGPEFLTYFQNEAQLEKSRLLSDRFSAERPKGSFSTLEIQRTEQGDSAMYLCASSTYTSGLRNSPLHFGNGTRLTVT.

This clone has just one count. For the CDR3, the DNA is TGTGCCAGCAGCTTGGTCCCAGGACAGACGAACCACCAAGAGACCCAGTACTTC. Its translation is CASSLVPGQTNHQETQYF. The chain carries TRBV5-7 and TRBJ2-5; perhaps TRBD1 as D (6 bases). Being an ORF, TRBV5-7 has a function that is uncertain. CDR3 length equals 18 residues. The V and J ends lost 0 bases and 0 bases respectively, with 18 bases between them.

The chain uses TRBV29-1 and TRBJ2-1; TRBD2 agrees at 11 bases. The CDR3 has 14 residues. V trimming: 4 bases; J trimming: 5 bases; junction bases outside the gene matches: 4. Per germline, CDR1 SQVTM and CDR2 ANQGSEA. The CDR3 spells CSVVGLAGNNEQFF. As DNA, the CDR3 is TGCAGCGTTGTCGGACTAGCGGGTAACAATGAGCAGTTCTTC.

This clone has only one observation. The V call is TRBV5-1, the J call TRBJ2-2; D is undetermined. Trimming pared 1 base from V and 4 bases from J, leaving 8 bases between. The length of the CDR3 is 14 residues. Germline-derived CDR1 and CDR2 are SGHRS and YFSETQ. The CDR3 DNA follows: TGCGCCAGCAGCTTGTATGCAGGCACCGGGGAGCTGTTTTTT. It translates to CASSLYAGTGELFF.

The chain recombines TRBV6-1 with TRBJ2-7; possibly TRBD1 for D (6 bases). Trimming shortened V by 9 bases and J by 10 bases, and 19 bases separated the two germline ends. Germline-derived CDR1 and CDR2 are MNHNS and SASEGT. The length of the CDR3 is 12 residues. For the CDR3, the DNA is TGTGCCAGTCTGACAGGTTTCGGGGAACAGTACTTC. Translation gives CASLTGFGEQYF.

The chain has TRBV6-1 and TRBJ1-5; maybe TRBD1 (6 bases). The CDR3 consists of 15 residues. Germline assignment: CDR1 MNHNS and CDR2 SASEGT. V lost 6 bases and J lost 0, with 12 bases in between. In nucleotides, the CDR3 is TGTGCCAGCAGACCTACAGGGTATAGCAATCAGCCCCAGCATTTT. Its translation: CASRPTGYSNQPQHF.

This clone has just one count. This sequence joins TRBV6-1 and TRBJ2-3; perhaps TRBD1 as D (5 bases). CDR1 and CDR2 from the germline V gene are MNHNS and SASEGT. Between the trimmed V and J ends, which lost 4 bases and 0 bases, there was a span of 14 bases. The CDR3 loop spans 16 amino acids. The CDR3 region is CASSARTTGSTDTQYF. CDR3 DNA: TGTGCCAGCAGTGCGAGAACAACAGGTAGCACAGATACGCAGTATTTT.

The CDR3 sequence is CASRLRRPTADCYNEQFF. The DNA of the CDR3 is TGTGCAAGTCGCTTACGACGACCTACGGCGGATTGCTACAATGAGCAGTTCTTC. The rearrangement uses TRBV12-2 and TRBJ2-1; the table's D call of TRBD2 was not tested on the DNA. TRBV12-2 is assigned pseudogene status. The CDR3 is 18 residues long.

This chain uses TRBV19 with TRBJ1-1, with TRBD1 as a possible D gene (5 bases). Trimming pared 8 bases from V and 1 base from J, leaving 11 bases between. The CDR3 totals 13 residues. CDR1 is LNHDA, CDR2 SQIVND, per germline (reference sequence). Here the CDR3 DNA reads TGTGCCAGTCGAGGACAACCGAACACTGAAGCTTTCTTT. It yields the protein CASRGQPNTEAFF.

As DNA, the CDR3 is TGTGCCAGTAGTCAATTGAGCCCCCTCAACACCGGGGAGCTGTTTTTT. Residues: CASSQLSPLNTGELFF. The chain recombines TRBV19 with TRBJ2-2; no definite D call. The CDR3 spans 16 residues. The V gene's germline CDR1 is LNHDA and CDR2 SQIVND (reference sequence). Trimming shortened V by 5 bases and J by 2 bases, and 15 bases separated the two germline ends. Full variable domain (remainder filled in from reference TRBV19 and TRBJ2-2): DGGITQSPKYLFRKEGQNVTLSCEQNLNHDAMYWYRQDPGQGLRLIYYSQIVNDFQKGDIAEGYSVSREKKESFPLTVTSAQKNPTAFYLCASSQLSPLNTGELFFGEGSRLTVL.

With regard to this clone: This sample also contains other DNA sequences that code for the same CDR3. The rearrangement links TRBV5-4 to TRBJ1-3; D might be TRBD1 (5 bases). The CDR3 sequence is 14 residues long. V was cut by 1 base and J by 0 bases, with 5 bases left in between. CDR1 and CDR2 from the germline V gene are SGHNT and YYREEE (reference sequence). The CDR3 DNA is TGTGCCAGCAGCTTGCAGGGCTCTGGAAACACCATATATTTT. Translation gives CASSLQGSGNTIYF.

V and J are TRBV28 and TRBJ2-1; 8 nucleotides align to TRBD2. This CDR3 region has 16 residues. The germline V gene has CDR1 MDHEN and CDR2 SYDVKM. Losses at the gene ends were 2 bases for V and 12 bases for J; bases not matched to a gene: 15. CDR3 amino acids: CASSLPDRTKAGGQFF. Here the CDR3 DNA reads TGTGCCAGCAGTTTACCTGACAGGACGAAGGCGGGAGGGCAGTTCTTC.

This clone was detected only once. The V gene is TRBV7-3, the J gene TRBJ2-7; the D gene is possibly TRBD1 (6 bases). CDR3 length: 13 amino acids. From germline, CDR1 is SGHTA and CDR2 FQGTGA. Trimming shortened V by 0 bases and J by 4 bases, and 7 bases separated the two germline ends. The CDR3 nucleotides are TGTGCCAGCAGCTTAACAGGGGGTTACGAGCAGTACTTC. Its translation: CASSLTGGYEQYF.

V and J are TRBV5-6 and TRBJ2-1; D possibly corresponds to TRBD2 (6 bases). CDR1 and CDR2 (germline): SGHDT, YYEEEE. This CDR3 is built from 13 residues. V dropped 6 bases and J dropped 7 bases, with 14 bases sitting between them. Here the CDR3 reads CASKTSGANEQFF. The CDR3 nucleotides are TGTGCCAGCAAGACTAGTGGGGCAAATGAGCAGTTCTTC.

The V gene is TRBV10-3, the J gene TRBJ2-7; no clear D. The CDR3 covers 14 residues. CDR1 is ENHRY, CDR2 SYGVKD, per germline. Trimming took off 4 bases at V and 0 bases at J, with 10 bases between the two ends. The CDR3 DNA is TGTGCCATCAGTGCTGTGGTTAGCTCCTACGAGCAGTACTTC. Protein sequence: CAISAVVSSYEQYF.

The chain links TRBV19 to TRBJ1-5; 7 nucleotides match TRBD1. Germline V gene sequence: CDR1 LNHDA, CDR2 SQIVND (reference sequence). This CDR3 is 15 amino acids long. V shed 6 bases and J 0 bases; nucleotides not matched to a gene: 5. The DNA for the CDR3 is TGTGCCAGTAGCCCCGGGACAGCTAGCAATCAGCCCCAGCATTTT. This translates into CASSPGTASNQPQHF. Combining the CDR3 with reference TRBV19 and TRBJ1-5 gives the whole variable domain DGGITQSPKYLFRKEGQNVTLSCEQNLNHDAMYWYRQDPGQGLRLIYYSQIVNDFQKGDIAEGYSVSREKKESFPLTVTSAQKNPTAFYLCASSPGTASNQPQHFGDGTRLSIL.